The next 29 T cell receptor beta chains were all read from a single sample in a study of control samples from healthy donors and cancer patients. The repertoire was sequenced with immunoSEQ multiplex PCR; TCRdb's copy has only in-frame clones and lacks some. Of about 120,000 clones in the sample, roughly 93% are singletons; the top ten hold 2% to 3%. The sample comprised blood. All receptors derive from a man aged 25-40 years in good health.

This sequence joins TRBV28 and TRBJ1-2, with 7 nucleotides matching TRBD1. The CDR3 contains 13 residues. The V gene's germline CDR1 is MDHEN and CDR2 SYDVKM. Germline trimming cut 6 bases from V and 6 bases from J; bases unmatched to any gene: 7. CDR3 in amino acids: CASSPTGADGYTF. The DNA of the CDR3 is TGTGCCAGCAGCCCTACAGGGGCAGATGGCTACACCTTC.

The CDR3 loop is CASSTGGGTEAFF. The CDR3 region has the DNA TGTGCCAGCAGTACAGGGGGTGGCACTGAAGCTTTCTTT. V and J are TRBV6-5 and TRBJ1-1; 8 positions agree with TRBD1. Germline V gives CDR1 MNHEY, CDR2 SVGAGI. The V and J ends lost 5 bases and 4 bases, in that order; junction bases with no gene match: 3. The CDR3 contains 13 residues.

This chain joins TRBV5-1 and TRBJ2-2, with D hard to call. Looked up from germline, CDR1 is SGHRS and CDR2 is YFSETQ. V shed 0 bases and J shed 1 base, with 4 bases lying between them. The CDR3 loop spans 14 amino acids. The CDR3 spells CASSLGQNTGELFF. CDR3 DNA: TGCGCCAGCAGCTTGGGACAGAACACCGGGGAGCTGTTTTTT.

The chain couples TRBV27 to TRBJ2-2; D might be TRBD1 (6 bases). V gave up 5 bases and J gave up 0 bases, with 10 bases separating them. Germline V CDR1 and CDR2: MNHEY, SMNVEV (reference sequence). This CDR3 is 15 amino acids long. CDR3 nucleotides: TGTGCCAGCAGTAGAAACAGGGCGAACACCGGGGAGCTGTTTTTT. Its translation: CASSRNRANTGELFF.

V gene TRBV30 combines with J gene TRBJ2-7; D gene unclear. The germline gives CDR1 GTSNPN, CDR2 SVGIG (reference sequence). Trimming took 2 bases from V and 1 from J, leaving 9 bases between them. The CDR3 is 13 amino acids. The CDR3 nucleotides read TGTGCCTGGAGTAAGGATATTTCCTACGAGCAGTACGTC. Its translation: CAWSKDISYEQYV.

This rearrangement joins TRBV28 to TRBJ1-1; D is undetermined. The germline gives CDR1 MDHEN, CDR2 SYDVKM. Trimming took off 8 bases at V and 1 base at J, with 11 bases between the two ends. This CDR3 is 13 amino acids long. CDR3 sequence reads: CASLPGRNTEAFF. Written as DNA, the CDR3 is TGTGCCAGCTTGCCCGGTAGGAACACTGAAGCTTTCTTT.

The table lists this clone with a count of one. The rearrangement joins TRBV28 to TRBJ1-3; 9 bases are shared with TRBD1. The CDR3 totals 19 residues. CDR1 and CDR2 from the germline V gene are MDHEN and SYDVKM. J gave up 2 bases and V 7 bases, and 18 bases lay outside the gene matches. CDR3 sequence (DNA): TGTGCCAGCACCGCCACGGGACAGGGTATTCTTGTGGCTGGAAACACCATATATTTT. Protein product: CASTATGQGILVAGNTIYF.

The CDR3 here is CASRTGPGDNEQFF. The CDR3 DNA reads as TGTGCCAGCCGTACCGGCCCTGGGGACAATGAGCAGTTCTTC. The chain employs TRBV28 and TRBJ2-1, with unresolved D. Trimming took off 8 bases at V and 5 bases at J, with 16 bases between the two ends. Germline V gene sequence: CDR1 MDHEN, CDR2 SYDVKM. This CDR3 spans 14 amino acids.

The rearrangement links TRBV14 to TRBJ2-7, with D perhaps TRBD1 (6 bases). Per the germline V gene, CDR1 is SGHDN and CDR2 is FVKESK. Between the trimmed V and J ends, which lost 4 bases and 0 bases, there was a span of 31 bases. CDR3 length equals 21 residues. The CDR3 loop reads CASSRMINLTPGALCSYEQYV. Here the CDR3 DNA reads TGTGCCAGCAGCCGAATGATTAATCTTACCCCAGGGGCGCTATGCTCCTACGAGCAGTACGTC.

This clone was seen only once. This chain connects TRBV4-2 to TRBJ1-5; 11 bases are a match to TRBD1. CDR3 size: 17 residues. V trimming: 2 bases; J trimming: 3 bases; junction bases outside the gene matches: 6. The V gene's germline CDR1 is LGHNA and CDR2 YNFKEQ. The CDR3 DNA is TGTGCCAGCAGCCAAAGTTGGGACAGGGGGGTCAATCAGCCCCAGCATTTT. It codes for CASSQSWDRGVNQPQHF.

This clone appeared a single time. The V gene is TRBV15, the J gene TRBJ2-2, with D unclear. Germline V gene data show CDR1 as LNHNV and CDR2 as YYDKDF (reference sequence). This CDR3 has 13 residues. The V and J ends lost 1 base and 7 bases respectively, with 7 bases between them. The CDR3 loop reads CATSRVVSGELFF. The DNA of the CDR3 is TGTGCCACCAGCAGAGTTGTCAGCGGGGAGCTGTTTTTT.

The rearrangement links TRBV5-1 to TRBJ1-4; 8 nucleotides match TRBD1. The CDR3 consists of 15 residues. CDR1 and CDR2 from the germline V gene are SGHRS and YFSETQ. Germline trimming cut 0 bases from V and 8 bases from J; bases unmatched to any gene: 6. The DNA of the CDR3 is TGCGCCAGCAGCTTGGGGACAGGGTATGGCGAAAAACTGTTTTTT. It translates to CASSLGTGYGEKLFF.

J is TRBJ2-6 and V is TRBV7-2, with TRBD1 matching 8 bases. There are 16 residues in the CDR3. Per the germline V gene, CDR1 is SGHTA and CDR2 is FQGNSA. With 5 bases clipped from V and 2 bases from J, the junction kept 5 bases outside the gene matches. CDR3 loop: CASSPPGGPGANVLTF. CDR3 nucleotide sequence: TGTGCCAGCAGCCCTCCAGGGGGCCCTGGGGCCAACGTCCTGACTTTC.

This clone was seen a single time. This chain joins TRBV6-2 or TRBV6-3 and TRBJ2-2, with 9 bases identical to TRBD2. The germline V gene encodes CDR1 MNHEY and CDR2 SVGEGT. V shed 1 base and J 5 bases; nucleotides not matched to a gene: 11. The CDR3 runs to 18 residues. CDR3 amino acids: CASSYLKRGAKTTGELFF. CDR3 coding DNA: TGTGCCAGCAGTTACTTAAAGCGGGGGGCGAAGACAACCGGGGAGCTGTTTTTT.

The chain carries TRBV11-2 and TRBJ2-5, with D perhaps being TRBD1 or TRBD2 (5 bases each). The germline gives CDR1 SGHAT, CDR2 FQNNGV. This CDR3 spans 13 amino acids. Trimming took off 5 bases at V and 1 base at J, with 8 bases between the two ends. CDR3 region: CASSEGTQETQYF. In DNA, the CDR3 is TGTGCCAGCAGCGAGGGGACCCAAGAGACCCAGTACTTC.

The genes are TRBV5-1 and TRBJ1-1; D unresolved. The CDR3 has 14 residues. V lost 4 bases and J 4 bases, leaving 14 bases between the germline ends. Germline V lookup: CDR1 SGHRS, CDR2 YFSETQ. For the CDR3, the DNA is TGCGCCAGCAGCGTGGGTGGTATGGTCACTGAAGCTTTCTTT. It is translated as CASSVGGMVTEAFF.

This clone was found once. The gene calls are TRBV3-1 (or the pseudogene TRBV3-2) and TRBJ2-7; D uncertain. Germline CDR1 reads LGHDT; CDR2 reads YNNKEL (reference sequence). The CDR3 covers 14 residues. V dropped 0 bases and J dropped 2 bases, with 8 bases sitting between them. The CDR3 bases are TGTGCCAGCAGCCAAGATCGGACGGCCTACGAGCAGTACTTC. It encodes CASSQDRTAYEQYF.

The chain links TRBV18 to TRBJ2-5; D remains ambiguous. The CDR3 runs to 13 residues. From germline, CDR1 is KGHSH and CDR2 LQKENI. V was cut by 4 bases and J by 4 bases, with 10 bases left in between. The CDR3 is CASSRSKSETQYF. The CDR3, as DNA: TGTGCCAGCTCACGGTCCAAGTCAGAGACCCAGTACTTC.

The chain couples TRBV5-6 to TRBJ1-2; maybe TRBD1 (6 bases). This CDR3 has 18 amino acids. Trimming pared 0 bases from V and 2 bases from J, leaving 20 bases between. CDR1 is SGHDT, CDR2 YYEEEE, per germline. The CDR3 DNA is TGTGCCAGCAGCTTGGGGGCGGGGAGCGGGGGCTCCAACTATGGCTACACCTTC. Translating gives CASSLGAGSGGSNYGYTF.

The chain recombines TRBV10-3 with TRBJ2-7, with 9 bases fitting TRBD1. V shed 6 bases, J shed 3 bases, and the junction held 6 bases outside the gene matches. The CDR3 length is 14 residues. Germline V gives CDR1 ENHRY, CDR2 SYGVKD. The CDR3 DNA sequence: TGTGCCATCAGCGCCGGACAGGGGAGCTACGAGCAGTACGTC. It translates to CAISAGQGSYEQYV.

The genes are TRBV19 and TRBJ2-2; the D call may be TRBD1 or TRBD2 (5 bases each). The CDR3 spans 15 residues. V was cut by 5 bases and J by 6 bases, with 16 bases left in between. CDR1 is LNHDA and CDR2 is SQIVND in the germline V gene (reference sequence). CDR3 in DNA: TGTGCCAGTAGTGCCTATCCGGGACCCCCCGGGGAGCTGTTTTTT. It specifies CASSAYPGPPGELFF.

This rearrangement joins TRBV5-6 to TRBJ2-7; D uncertain. The CDR3 covers 15 residues. From germline, CDR1 is SGHDT and CDR2 YYEEEE. V dropped 0 bases and J dropped 6 bases, with 16 bases sitting between them. For the CDR3, the DNA is TGTGCCAGCAGCTTGGCCGTCGAGGCTTTCGGCGAGCAGTACTTC. It codes for CASSLAVEAFGEQYF. The whole variable domain, filled in from reference TRBV5-6 and TRBJ2-7, reads DAGVTQSPTHLIKTRGQQVTLRCSPKSGHDTVSWYQQALGQGPQFIFQYYEEEERQRGNFPDRFSGHQFPNYSSELNVNALLLGDSALYLCASSLAVEAFGEQYFGPGTRLTVT.

The chain couples TRBV7-6 to TRBJ2-7, with unresolved D. The CDR3 runs to 15 residues. V lost 4 bases and J lost 2, with 15 bases in between. CDR1 is SGHVS, CDR2 FNYEAQ, per germline. The DNA for the CDR3 is TGTGCCAGCAGCTCAGAGTTCGGCCAACCCTACGAGCAGTACTTC. Protein product: CASSSEFGQPYEQYF.

The CDR3 region has the DNA TGTGCCTGGAGGTGGCAGGGGTACTATGGCTACACCTTC. As protein: CAWRWQGYYGYTF. This chain connects TRBV30 to TRBJ1-2, with D tentatively TRBD1 (6 bases). The germline gives CDR1 GTSNPN, CDR2 SVGIG (reference sequence). The CDR3 consists of 13 residues. Trimming removed 3 bases from V and 3 bases from J, with 11 bases in between.

The chain links TRBV7-2 to TRBJ1-4; possible D gene TRBD1, 5 bases. V was clipped by 1 base and J by 4 bases, with 10 bases between them. This CDR3 is built from 15 residues. Germline CDR1 and CDR2: SGHTA and FQGNSA. CDR3 coding DNA: TGTGCCAGCAGCTTAGGGGCGGGGCTTAATGAAAAACTGTTTTTT. Translated, it gives CASSLGAGLNEKLFF.

The table lists this clone with a count of one. V usage is TRBV9 and J usage is TRBJ1-1; weak D call: TRBD1 (5 bases). Trimming left V 2 bases short and J 5 bases short, with 10 bases between. Germline CDR1 reads SGDLS; CDR2 reads YYNGEE. The CDR3 is 13 residues long. The CDR3 protein is CASSVIGATEAFF. DNA of the CDR3: TGTGCCAGCAGCGTGATCGGGGCGACTGAAGCTTTCTTT. Drawing the rest from reference TRBV9 and TRBJ1-1, the complete variable domain is DSGVTQTPKHLITATGQRVTLRCSPRSGDLSVYWYQQSLDQGLQFLIQYYNGEERAKGNILERFSAQQFPDLHSELNLSSLELGDSALYFCASSVIGATEAFFGQGTRLTVV.

The chain is built from TRBV2 and TRBJ1-3; no clear D. Germline CDR1 reads SNHLY; CDR2 reads FYNNEI. Trimming took off 5 bases at V and 4 bases at J, with 6 bases between the two ends. This CDR3 region has 12 residues. The CDR3 DNA follows: TGTGCCAGCAGTCGCGGGGGAAACACCATATATTTT. Protein product: CASSRGGNTIYF.

This chain joins TRBV2 and TRBJ1-4; D is unresolved. Germline-derived CDR1 and CDR2 are SNHLY and FYNNEI. The CDR3 has 15 amino acids. V was clipped by 2 bases and J by 8 bases, with 15 bases between them. The CDR3 bases are TGTGCCAGCAGTGAATGGAAACCAAATGGCGAAAAACTGTTTTTT. Protein sequence: CASSEWKPNGEKLFF. The variable domain in full, with the rest retrieved from reference TRBV2 and TRBJ1-4, is EPEVTQTPSHQVTQMGQEVILRCVPISNHLYFYWYRQILGQKVEFLVSFYNNEISEKSEIFDDQFSVERPDGSNFTLKIRSTKLEDSAMYFCASSEWKPNGEKLFFGSGTQLSVL.

The rearrangement uses TRBV7-9 and TRBJ2-7; D is undetermined. Germline values: CDR1 SEHNR, CDR2 FQNEAQ (reference sequence). V gave up 2 bases and J gave up 5 bases, with 4 bases separating them. The CDR3 is 11 amino acids. CDR3 in amino acids: CASSLFHEQYF. As DNA, the CDR3 is TGTGCCAGCAGCTTATTCCACGAGCAGTACTTC.